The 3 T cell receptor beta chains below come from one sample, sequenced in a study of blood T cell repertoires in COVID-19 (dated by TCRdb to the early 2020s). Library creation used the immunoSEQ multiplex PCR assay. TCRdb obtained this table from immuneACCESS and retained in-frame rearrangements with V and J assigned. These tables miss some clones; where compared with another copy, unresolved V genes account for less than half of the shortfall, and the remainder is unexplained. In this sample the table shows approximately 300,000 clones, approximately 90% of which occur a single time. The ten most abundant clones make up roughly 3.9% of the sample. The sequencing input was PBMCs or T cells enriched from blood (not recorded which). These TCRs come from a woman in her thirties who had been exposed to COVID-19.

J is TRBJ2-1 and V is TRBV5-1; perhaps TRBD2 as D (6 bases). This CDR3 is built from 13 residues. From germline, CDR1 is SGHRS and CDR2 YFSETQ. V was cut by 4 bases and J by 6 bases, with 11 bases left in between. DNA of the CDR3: TGCGCCAGCAGCCCGGGACTGAGCAATGAGCAGTTCTTC. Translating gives CASSPGLSNEQFF.

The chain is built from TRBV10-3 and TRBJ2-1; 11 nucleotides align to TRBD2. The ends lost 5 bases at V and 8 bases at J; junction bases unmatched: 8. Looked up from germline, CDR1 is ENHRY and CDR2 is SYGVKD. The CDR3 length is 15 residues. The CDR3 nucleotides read TGTGCCATCAGTAGCATAGCGGGGGGGGTGGATGAGCAGTTCTTC. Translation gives CAISSIAGGVDEQFF.

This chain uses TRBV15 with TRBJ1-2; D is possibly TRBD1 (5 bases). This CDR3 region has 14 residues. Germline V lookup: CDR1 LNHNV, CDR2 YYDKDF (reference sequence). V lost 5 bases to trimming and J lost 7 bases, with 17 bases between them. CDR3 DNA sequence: TGTGCCACCAGCCCGGACACCTGGAAAAGTGGCTACACCTTC. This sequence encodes CATSPDTWKSGYTF.